The clone carrying this T cell receptor (beta chain) has just one count. This record belongs to a study of blood T cell repertoires in COVID-19. The CDR3 covers 15 residues. V lost 1 base, J lost 5 bases, and 7 bases stayed unmatched. Germline V CDR1 and CDR2: SGHTA, FQGNSA. Sequencing was performed with immunoSEQ multiplex PCR; in TCRdb, only in-frame clones are kept and a portion is missing. The sample has approximately 100,000 clones; 75% to 90% are singletons. This receptor was identified in an elderly woman with acute or convalescent COVID-19. The sequenced material came from peripheral blood. The chain links TRBV7-2 to TRBJ1-2; 7 bases agree with TRBD1. The CDR3 DNA sequence: TGTGCCAGCAGCTTAGTGCAGGGGGGATCGTATGGCTACACCTTC. Protein: CASSLVQGGSYGYTF.